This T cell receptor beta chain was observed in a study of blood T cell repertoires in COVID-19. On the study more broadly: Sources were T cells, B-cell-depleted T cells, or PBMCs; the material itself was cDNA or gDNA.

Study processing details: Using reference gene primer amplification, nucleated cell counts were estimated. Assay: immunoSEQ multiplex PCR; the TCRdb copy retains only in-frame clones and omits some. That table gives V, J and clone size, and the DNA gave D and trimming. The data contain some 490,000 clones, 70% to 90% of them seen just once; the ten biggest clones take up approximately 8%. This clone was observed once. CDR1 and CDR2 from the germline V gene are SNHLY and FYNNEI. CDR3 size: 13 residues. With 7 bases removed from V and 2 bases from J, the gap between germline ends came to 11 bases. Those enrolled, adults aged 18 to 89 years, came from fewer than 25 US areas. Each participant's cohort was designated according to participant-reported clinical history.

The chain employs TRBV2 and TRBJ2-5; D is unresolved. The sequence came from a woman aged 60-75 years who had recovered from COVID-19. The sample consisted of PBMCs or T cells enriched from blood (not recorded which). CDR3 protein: CASNKQLQETQYF. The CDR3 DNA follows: TGTGCCAGCAATAAACAACTACAAGAGACCCAGTACTTC. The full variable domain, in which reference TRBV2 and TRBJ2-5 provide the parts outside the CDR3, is EPEVTQTPSHQVTQMGQEVILRCVPISNHLYFYWYRQILGQKVEFLVSFYNNEISEKSEIFDDQFSVERPDGSNFTLKIRSTKLEDSAMYFCASNKQLQETQYFGPGTRLLVL.